This T cell receptor beta chain came from a study of PD-1 blockade in classical Hodgkin lymphoma. Every patient relapsed after autologous stem cell transplantation, and brentuximab vedotin exposure varied. V lost 0 bases, J lost 10 bases, and 15 bases lay in between. Germline lookup yields CDR1 SGHAT and CDR2 FQDESV (reference sequence). The CDR3 is 14 amino acids. To note about this clone: The target antigen is unknown.

Study conclusions and caveats: By cycle point C4D1, TCR diversity had risen significantly in CD4+ cells (but not CD8+ cells). Relapsed/refractory patients reportedly had the lowest baseline TCR diversity, below newly diagnosed patients, who were below healthy donors. Factors driving the repertoire differences, possibly disease activity or prior therapy, remain undefined. Patients starting nivolumab under 1 year after ASCT were excluded.

Assay: immunoSEQ multiplex PCR; the TCRdb copy retains only in-frame clones and omits some. This sample has 43,000 or so clones, with roughly 90% found just once. V usage is TRBV11-1 and J usage is TRBJ1-1; unclear D gene. The sequence derives from a human donor with classical Hodgkin lymphoma. The sequenced sample was peripheral blood mononuclear cells (PBMCs), obtained at baseline. The CDR3: CASSLAPQARGAFF. In DNA, the CDR3 is TGTGCCAGCAGCTTAGCGCCGCAGGCCCGGGGAGCTTTCTTT.